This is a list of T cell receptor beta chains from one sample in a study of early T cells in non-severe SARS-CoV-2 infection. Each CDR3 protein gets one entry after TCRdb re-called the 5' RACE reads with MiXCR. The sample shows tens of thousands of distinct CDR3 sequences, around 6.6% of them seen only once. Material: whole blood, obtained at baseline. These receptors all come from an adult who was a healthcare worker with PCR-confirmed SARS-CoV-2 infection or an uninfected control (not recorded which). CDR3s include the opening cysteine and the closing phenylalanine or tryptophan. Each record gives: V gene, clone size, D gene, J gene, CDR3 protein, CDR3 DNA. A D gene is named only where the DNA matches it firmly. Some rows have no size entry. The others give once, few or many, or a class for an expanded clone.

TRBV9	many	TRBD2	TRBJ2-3	CASSVGTSGGLSDTQYF	TGTGCCAGCAGCGTAGGGACTAGCGGCGGACTGTCAGATACGCAGTATTTT
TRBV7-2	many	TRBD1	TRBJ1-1	CASSLRRGQGEAFF	TGTGCCAGCAGCTTAAGGAGGGGGCAGGGTGAAGCTTTCTTT
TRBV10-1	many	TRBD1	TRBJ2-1	CASSEETGDPYNEQFF	TGCGCCAGCAGTGAGGAGACAGGGGACCCCTACAATGAGCAGTTCTTC
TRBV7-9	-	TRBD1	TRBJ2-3	CASSSRTGVLTDTQYF	TGTGCCAGCAGCTCCCGGACAGGGGTCCTCACAGATACGCAGTATTTT
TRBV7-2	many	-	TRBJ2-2	CASSLAPGPGELFF	TGTGCCAGCAGCTTGGCACCGGGCCCCGGGGAGCTGTTTTTT
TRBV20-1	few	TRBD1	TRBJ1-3	CSARDRAPGNTIYF	TGCAGTGCCAGGGACAGGGCTCCTGGAAACACCATATATTTT
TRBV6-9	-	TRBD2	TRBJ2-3	CASRPGLDITDTQYF	TGTGCCAGCCGTCCGGGACTAGATATTACAGATACGCAGTATTTT
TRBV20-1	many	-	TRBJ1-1	CSAKLKAGRTEAFF	TGCAGTGCAAAACTCAAGGCGGGGAGAACTGAAGCTTTCTTT
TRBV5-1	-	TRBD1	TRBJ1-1	CASSSYTGGTEAFF	TGCGCCAGCAGCTCCTATACAGGGGGCACTGAAGCTTTCTTT
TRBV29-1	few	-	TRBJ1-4	CSVAEGEKLFF	TGCAGCGTTGCCGAAGGTGAAAAACTGTTTTTT
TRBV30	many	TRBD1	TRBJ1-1	CAWSVQGRGMNTEAFF	TGTGCCTGGAGTGTACAAGGCAGGGGGATGAACACTGAAGCTTTCTTT
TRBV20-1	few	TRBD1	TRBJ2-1	CSASFRDRSYNEQFF	TGCAGTGCTAGTTTCCGGGACAGGAGTTACAATGAGCAGTTCTTC
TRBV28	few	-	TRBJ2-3	CASSWPRRSTDTQYF	TGTGCCAGCAGTTGGCCCCGGAGAAGCACAGATACGCAGTATTTT
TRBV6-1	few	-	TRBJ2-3	CASSERGSDTQYF	TGTGCCAGCAGTGAAAGAGGATCCGATACGCAGTATTTT
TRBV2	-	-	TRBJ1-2	CASSRDRIGGYTF	TGTGCCAGCAGCCGCGACAGGATCGGTGGCTACACCTTC
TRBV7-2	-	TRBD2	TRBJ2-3	CASSHRTSGSDTQYF	TGTGCCAGCAGCCATCGGACTAGCGGATCAGATACGCAGTATTTT
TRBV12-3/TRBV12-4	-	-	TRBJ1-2	CASSPRAGPNTNYGYTF	TGTGCCAGCAGTCCTCGGGCAGGCCCAAATACTAACTATGGCTACACCTTC
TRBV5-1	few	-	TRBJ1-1	CASSGYTGSTEAFF	TGCGCCAGCAGCGGATATACAGGGTCCACTGAAGCTTTCTTT
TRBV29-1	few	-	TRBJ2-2	CSARGGDTGELFF	TGCAGTGCCCGAGGCGGGGACACCGGGGAGCTGTTTTTT
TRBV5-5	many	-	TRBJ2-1	CASSSEQFSSYNEQFF	TGTGCCAGCAGCTCGGAGCAGTTCAGCTCCTACAATGAGCAGTTCTTC
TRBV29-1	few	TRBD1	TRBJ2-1	CSVEDWGTAGGNEQFF	TGCAGCGTTGAAGATTGGGGGACAGCAGGGGGAAATGAGCAGTTCTTC
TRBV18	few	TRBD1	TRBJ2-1	CASAGGTGVYSYNEQFF	TGTGCCAGCGCTGGGGGGACAGGGGTCTACTCCTACAATGAGCAGTTCTTC
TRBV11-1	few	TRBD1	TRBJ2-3	CASSRRQGTDTQYF	TGTGCCAGCAGCCGCAGACAGGGAACAGATACGCAGTATTTT
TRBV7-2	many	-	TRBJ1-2	CASSLEYVGYGYTF	TGTGCCAGCAGCTTAGAGTATGTGGGGTATGGCTACACCTTC
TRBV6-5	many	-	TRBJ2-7	CASSPAGSTKQYF	TGTGCCAGCAGCCCAGCCGGGTCAACGAAGCAGTACTTC
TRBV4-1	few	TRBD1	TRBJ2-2	CASSQTGQQNTGELFF	TGCGCCAGCAGCCAAACGGGACAGCAGAACACCGGGGAGCTGTTTTTT
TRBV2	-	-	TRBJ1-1	CASIYRVGYTEAFF	TGTGCCAGCATTTACAGGGTTGGGTACACTGAAGCTTTCTTT
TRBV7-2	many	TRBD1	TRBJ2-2	CASRTDRGTGELFF	TGTGCCAGCAGGACAGACAGGGGAACCGGGGAGCTGTTTTTT
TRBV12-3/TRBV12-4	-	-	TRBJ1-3	CAGGGEGNTIYF	TGTGCCGGGGGAGGGGAAGGAAACACCATATATTTT
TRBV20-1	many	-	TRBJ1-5	CSARWGGANQPQHF	TGCAGTGCTAGATGGGGGGGCGCGAATCAGCCCCAGCATTTT
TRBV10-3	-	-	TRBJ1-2	CAISEGALDTF	TGTGCCATCAGTGAGGGGGCACTCGACACCTTC
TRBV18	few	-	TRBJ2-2	CASSPNFGTGELFF	TGTGCCAGCTCACCCAACTTTGGCACCGGGGAGCTGTTTTTT
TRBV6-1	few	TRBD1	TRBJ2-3	CASSEAVGGASDTQYF	TGTGCCAGCAGTGAAGCGGTAGGGGGCGCATCCGATACGCAGTATTTT
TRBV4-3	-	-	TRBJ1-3	CASSQVPRAGDGNTIYF	TGCGCCAGCAGCCAAGTGCCGAGGGCAGGGGACGGAAACACCATATATTTT
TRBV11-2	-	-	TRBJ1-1	CASSLGVRTEAFF	TGTGCCAGCAGCTTGGGGGTTAGAACTGAAGCTTTCTTT
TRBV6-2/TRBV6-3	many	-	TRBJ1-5	CASKSILRDQPQHF	TGTGCCAGCAAGTCCATCCTACGGGATCAGCCCCAGCATTTT
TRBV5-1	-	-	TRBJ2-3	CASSSGKGDTQYF	TGCGCCAGCAGCTCTGGGAAGGGAGATACGCAGTATTTT
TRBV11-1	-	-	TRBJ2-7	CASSTGPNYEQYF	TGTGCCAGCAGCACGGGACCGAACTACGAGCAGTACTTC
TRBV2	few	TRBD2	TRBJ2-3	CASKSGGEDTQYF	TGTGCCAGCAAGAGCGGGGGTGAAGATACGCAGTATTTT
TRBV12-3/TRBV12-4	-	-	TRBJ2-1	CASSLMAGAVGNEQFF	TGTGCCAGCAGTCTCATGGCGGGGGCCGTCGGGAATGAGCAGTTCTTC
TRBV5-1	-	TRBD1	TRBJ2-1	CASYSGQGAIYEQFF	TGCGCCAGCTATTCGGGACAGGGGGCGATCTATGAGCAGTTCTTC
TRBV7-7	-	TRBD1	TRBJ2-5	CASSLGQQETQYF	TGTGCCAGCAGCTTGGGACAGCAAGAGACCCAGTACTTC
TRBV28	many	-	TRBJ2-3	CASSPDSGGTDTQYF	TGTGCCAGCAGTCCAGACAGTGGAGGGACAGATACGCAGTATTTT
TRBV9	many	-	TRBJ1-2	CASSVGGQGSYGYTF	TGTGCCAGCAGCGTAGGAGGGCAGGGGAGCTATGGCTACACCTTC
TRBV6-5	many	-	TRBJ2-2	CASKMTETNTGELFF	TGTGCCAGCAAGATGACAGAGACGAACACCGGGGAGCTGTTTTTT
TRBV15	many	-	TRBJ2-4	CATSRDVSGVGYKNIQYF	TGTGCCACCAGCAGAGATGTATCAGGGGTGGGGTACAAAAACATTCAGTACTTC
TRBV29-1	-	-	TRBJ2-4	CSAGDSKNIQYF	TGCAGCGCGGGGGACAGCAAAAACATTCAGTACTTC
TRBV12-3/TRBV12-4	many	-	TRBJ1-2	CASRKRESGYTF	TGTGCCAGCAGGAAAAGAGAAAGTGGCTACACCTTC
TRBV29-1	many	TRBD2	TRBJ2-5	CSVEGLAGEETQYF	TGCAGCGTTGAGGGACTAGCGGGGGAAGAGACCCAGTACTTC
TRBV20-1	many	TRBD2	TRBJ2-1	CSANPKSRGRDNEQFF	TGCAGTGCCAATCCGAAGTCGCGGGGGAGAGACAATGAGCAGTTCTTC
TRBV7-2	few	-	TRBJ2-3	CASSPGTSSTDTQYF	TGTGCCAGCAGCCCCGGGACTTCTAGCACAGATACGCAGTATTTT
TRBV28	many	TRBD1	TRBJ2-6	CASSGDRAIHSGANVLTF	TGTGCCAGCAGTGGGGACAGGGCGATTCACTCTGGGGCCAACGTCCTGACTTTC
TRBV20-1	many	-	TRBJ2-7	CSALRPGYEQYF	TGCAGTGCTCTCCGTCCAGGATACGAGCAGTACTTC
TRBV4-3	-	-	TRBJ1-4	CASSQERRRYNEKLFF	TGCGCCAGCAGCCAAGAAAGGAGGCGTTATAATGAAAAACTGTTTTTT